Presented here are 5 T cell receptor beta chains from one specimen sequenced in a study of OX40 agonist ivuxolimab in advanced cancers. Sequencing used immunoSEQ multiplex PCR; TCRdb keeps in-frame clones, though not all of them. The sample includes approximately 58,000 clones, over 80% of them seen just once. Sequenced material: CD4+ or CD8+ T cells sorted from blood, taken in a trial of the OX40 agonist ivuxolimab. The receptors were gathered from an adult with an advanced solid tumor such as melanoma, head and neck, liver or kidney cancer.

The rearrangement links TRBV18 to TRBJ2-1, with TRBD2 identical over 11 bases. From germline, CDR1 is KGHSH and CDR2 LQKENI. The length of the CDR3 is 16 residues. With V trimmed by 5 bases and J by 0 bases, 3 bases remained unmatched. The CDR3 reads CASSGTSGNSYNEQFF. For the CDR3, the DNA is TGTGCCAGCTCAGGGACTAGCGGAAACTCCTACAATGAGCAGTTCTTC. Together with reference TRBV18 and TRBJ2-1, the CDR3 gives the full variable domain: NAGVMQNPRHLVRRRGQEARLRCSPMKGHSHVYWYRQLPEEGLKFMVYLQKENIIDESGMPKERFSAEFPKEGPSILRIQQVVRGDSAAYFCASSGTSGNSYNEQFFGPGTRLTVL.

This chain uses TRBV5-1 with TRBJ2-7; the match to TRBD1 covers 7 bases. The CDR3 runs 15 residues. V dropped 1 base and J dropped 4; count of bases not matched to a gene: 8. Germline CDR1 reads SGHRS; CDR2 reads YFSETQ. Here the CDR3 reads CASSLNEGAWYEQYF. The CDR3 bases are TGCGCCAGCAGCTTGAATGAGGGGGCTTGGTACGAGCAGTACTTC. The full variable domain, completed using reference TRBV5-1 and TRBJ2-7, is KAGVTQTPRYLIKTRGQQVTLSCSPISGHRSVSWYQQTPGQGLQFLFEYFSETQRNKGNFPGRFSGRQFSNSRSEMNVSTLELGDSALYLCASSLNEGAWYEQYFGPGTRLTVT.

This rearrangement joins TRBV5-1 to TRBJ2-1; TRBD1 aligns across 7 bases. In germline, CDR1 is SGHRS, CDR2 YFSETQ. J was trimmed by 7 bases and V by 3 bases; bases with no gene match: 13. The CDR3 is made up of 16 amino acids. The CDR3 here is CASSWGQYDAANEQFF. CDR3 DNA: TGCGCCAGCAGCTGGGGACAGTACGATGCAGCAAATGAGCAGTTCTTC.

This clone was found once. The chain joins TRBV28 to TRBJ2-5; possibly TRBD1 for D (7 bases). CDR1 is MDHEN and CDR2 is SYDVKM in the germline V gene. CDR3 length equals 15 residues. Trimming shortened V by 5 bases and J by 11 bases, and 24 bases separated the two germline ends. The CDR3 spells CASSQGGTAVREQYF. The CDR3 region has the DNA TGTGCCAGCAGTCAGGGCGGGACAGCCGTACGTGAGCAGTACTTC.

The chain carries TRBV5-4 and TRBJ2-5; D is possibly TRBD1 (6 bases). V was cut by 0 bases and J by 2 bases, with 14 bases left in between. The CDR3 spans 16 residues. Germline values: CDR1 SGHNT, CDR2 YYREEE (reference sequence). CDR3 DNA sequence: TGTGCCAGCAGCTTGGTAGGCAGGGGTGTTCAAGAGACCCAGTACTTC. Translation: CASSLVGRGVQETQYF.